The T cell receptor (beta chain) described here comes from a study of blood T cell repertoires in COVID-19. Whole-study context: Collection of acute and convalescent COVID-19 samples took place in the United States, Italy and Spain. Nucleic acid was either cDNA or gDNA, and it came from T cells, B-cell-depleted T cells, or PBMCs.

V dropped 4 bases and J dropped 3 bases, with 16 bases sitting between them. CDR3 size: 15 residues. The germline V gene has CDR1 SGHKS and CDR2 YYEKEE (reference sequence). As processed by the authors: Reference gene primer amplification gave nucleated cell count estimates. Only in-frame clones appear in the TCRdb table, and some are missing; sequencing was by immunoSEQ multiplex PCR. The V and J calls and clone size come from that table; D and trimming were worked out from the DNA. The sample includes 110,000 or so clones, around 84% of them seen just once. The chain uses TRBV5-5 and TRBJ1-2; a possible D gene is TRBD1 (6 bases). This TCR was recovered from a woman between 40 and 50 years old with acute or convalescent COVID-19. The specimen was peripheral blood. This CDR3 is CASSIKGDRDYGYTF. The CDR3 nucleotides are TGTGCCAGCAGCATTAAGGGGGATCGCGACTATGGCTACACCTTC.